This TCR beta chain was found in a study of T cell repertoires in cytomegalovirus infection. Overall study: Public signatures in TCR beta pointed to CMV infection and matching HLA type.

With respect to this clonotype: The antigen is unknown.

Regarding the study as a whole: The study found HLA-C-restricted CMV-specific TCR beta clonotypes dominating the ex vivo response. Based on cumulative public TCR beta family frequency, carriers of CMV plus the relevant HLA were identified.

TCRdb called the reads again in MiXCR, with one record for every CDR3 protein. The sample carries almost 500,000 distinct CDR3 sequences, approximately 11% recorded once. The germline gives CDR1 DFQATT, CDR2 SNEGSKA (reference sequence). The CDR3 length is 13 residues. Trimming pared 3 bases from V and 7 bases from J, leaving 12 bases between. This receptor was obtained from a human donor in good health (CMV status not recorded). Some clones in this sample may be carry-over from other donors' samples. The gene calls are TRBV20-1 and TRBJ1-4, with a possible D match to TRBD1 (6 bases). Sequencing was done on a sample of PBMCs. The CDR3, as DNA: TGCAGTGCTAGGGACAGTGGGGGTGAAAAACTGTTTTTT. Its protein is CSARDSGGEKLFF.